Included here is one T cell receptor beta chain sequence, with context. What antigen it recognizes has not been identified. Nothing much larger sits one base from this clone, and base qualities are not available. The data are from a study of blood T cell repertoires in COVID-19 (dated by TCRdb to 2020 to 2021). With respect to the entire study: Collaborator samples came from the United States, Italy and Spain and covered acute and convalescent phases of COVID-19. Where available, HLA class I and class II types were taken from metadata supplied by the sample provider and were not determined by assay-based typing. The samples were drawn from the first 160 participants of the ongoing ImmuneRACE study and from under 1,500 subjects provided by 6 global collaborators. The material from the prospective study consisted of cDNA or gDNA derived from T cells, B-cell-depleted T cells, or PBMCs. A freely available public database, intended as a resource for researchers studying the immune response to SARS-CoV-2, is where the repertoires were released. Subjects who had been exposed to COVID-19, were actively infected with it, or had recovered from it provided the deeply sampled blood TCRbeta repertoires that made up the dataset. Sample metadata almost always included a de-identified subject ID, COVID-19 status, age in years and sex.

One collaborating source in Seattle enrolled patients during active infection and followed them longitudinally through the course of disease. Collaborating institutions collected whole blood in K2EDTA tubes following their own protocols. Collaborator samples were shipped for TCRbeta analysis as frozen whole blood, isolated PBMCs, or DNA extracted from either sample type. The immunoSEQ Assay, a bias-controlled multiplex PCR, was used to amplify TCRbeta CDR3 regions from genomic DNA. In the original analysis: The number of nucleated cells in each sample was estimated from the amplification of reference gene primers within the assay. To quantify the absolute abundance of each unique TCRbeta CDR3 rearrangement, sequence reads were collapsed and filtered. For each sample, productive Simpson clonality was calculated as the square root of Simpson's diversity index across productive rearrangements. TCRdb took over this immuneACCESS table, retaining in-frame rearrangements with V and J assigned. Such tables are incomplete; in checked studies, under half of the missing clones stem from an unresolved V gene, and the remainder is unexplained. That table is the source of V, J and clone size, and D and trimming were worked out from the DNA. This sample is represented by some 390,000 clones; more than 75% of them were singletons. The top ten clonotypes cover about 2.1% of the sample.

From the germline V gene (reference sequence), CDR1 is LGHDT and CDR2 is YNNKEL. V and J lose 4 bases and 7 bases, and a span of 14 bases separates them. Its CDR3 holds 13 amino acids, cysteine through phenylalanine. Just the 39-base CDR3 DNA is kept, in frame starting at base 1. The study at large found these results: The quantity of clinical and demographic metadata differed by source and by participant and was supplied without curation.

This sequence uses TRBV3-1 (or the pseudogene TRBV3-2) and TRBJ2-7; a tentative D call is TRBD1 (5 bases match). The clonotype originates from a woman aged 55 to 70 with COVID-19, enrolled during active disease. The sample was peripheral blood. The nucleotide sequence reads as follows: TGTGCCAGCAGCCCCCTTGCAGGGCGAGAGCAGTACTTC. This translates into CASSPLAGREQYF.